The rows below give T cell receptor beta chains drawn from one sample of a study of radiotherapy plus CTLA-4 blockade in lung cancer. TCRdb keeps only in-frame clones here, not all; method: immunoSEQ multiplex PCR. The sample holds tens of thousands of clones; approximately 70% are singletons and the top ten take approximately 3.6%. The sequencing here drew on peripheral blood, taken from a patient treated with radiotherapy plus ipilimumab. All receptors derive from a human donor with non-small cell lung cancer who had stable disease on radiotherapy plus ipilimumab. The CDR3 runs from the conserved cysteine through the conserved F or W. The order of the fields is J gene, D gene, V gene, clone size, CDR3 DNA, CDR3 protein. The D gene is left open where the match is weak. A row's size may be missing; if present it is once, few, many or a size class.

TRBJ1-5,-,TRBV2,-,TGTGCCAGCAGTGAAGGACAGTACAATCAGCCCCAGCATTTT,CASSEGQYNQPQHF
TRBJ1-5,-,TRBV6-1,-,TGTGCCAGCAGTGAAGGGGCAGCTACCAATCAGCCCCAGCATTTT,CASSEGAATNQPQHF
TRBJ2-1,TRBD2,TRBV27,-,TGTGCCAGCAGTTTCCCTAGCGGGACCGGGAATGAGCAGTTCTTC,CASSFPSGTGNEQFF
TRBJ1-1,-,TRBV4-3,-,TGCGCCAGCAGCCAAGTAAGGGCCAACACTGAAGCTTTCTTT,CASSQVRANTEAFF
TRBJ1-1,TRBD1,TRBV7-9,-,TGTGCCATCCCATCTGAGACAGGGGCTACCCGGGGGACTGAAGCTTTCTTT,CAIPSETGATRGTEAFF
TRBJ2-3,-,TRBV19,-,TGTGCCAGTAATACTATGATTAGCACAGATACGCAGTATTTT,CASNTMISTDTQYF
TRBJ1-1,-,TRBV6-5,few,TGTGCCAGCAGGCGGGGTGGGAACACTGAAGCTTTCTTT,CASRRGGNTEAFF
TRBJ1-1,TRBD1,TRBV2,-,TGTGCCAGCAGTCATGACAGGGGCACTGAAGCTTTCTTT,CASSHDRGTEAFF
TRBJ2-3,-,TRBV11-2,-,TGTGCCAGCAGCTTTGGGGGCTATTCCACAGATACGCAGTATTTT,CASSFGGYSTDTQYF
TRBJ2-2,-,TRBV6-5,once,TGTGCCAGCAGTTACTCGGGGAAGACACTCACCGGGGAGCTGTTTTTT,CASSYSGKTLTGELFF
TRBJ2-1,-,TRBV27,-,TGTGCCAGCAGTTTAGAGGACAGCGTCCCTACCTACAATGAGCAGTTCTTC,CASSLEDSVPTYNEQFF
TRBJ2-7,TRBD1,TRBV12-5,-,TGTGCTAGTGGTTTGGTACAAGGGGATTTATTACGGGACAGGGTGGCTCGCGCCTACGAGCAGTACTTC,CASGLVQGDLLRDRVARAYEQYF
TRBJ2-3,TRBD2,TRBV7-8,once,TGTGCCAGCAGCTTATGGCGGGGGAGCACAGATACGCAGTATTTT,CASSLWRGSTDTQYF
TRBJ2-1,-,TRBV25-1,-,TGTGCCAGCCTGGGGGAAAGACAGGCCGGGGGGCAGTTCTTC,CASLGERQAGGQFF
TRBJ2-1,-,TRBV7-2,-,TGTGCCAGCCGAGCCGACCGGGACACCTACTCCTACAATGAGCAGTTCTTC,CASRADRDTYSYNEQFF
TRBJ2-1,-,TRBV5-5,-,TGTGCCAGCAGCTTGGACAGTTCGGTCTACAATGAGCAGTTCTTC,CASSLDSSVYNEQFF
TRBJ2-7,TRBD1,TRBV11-1,-,TGTGCCAGCAGTCCCGGGACAGGGACCTACGAGCAGTACTTC,CASSPGTGTYEQYF
TRBJ1-1,TRBD1,TRBV9,-,TGTGCCAGCAGCGTAGGACAGGGGGACACTGAAGCTTTCTTT,CASSVGQGDTEAFF
TRBJ2-7,TRBD2,TRBV19,-,TGTGCCAGTAGCCGACTAGCGGGAACGTCCTACGAGCAGTACTTC,CASSRLAGTSYEQYF
TRBJ1-1,-,TRBV6-5,-,TGTGCCAGCGGGAGGGGACTGAAGAACACTGAAGCTTTCTTT,CASGRGLKNTEAFF
TRBJ1-2,TRBD1,TRBV4-2,-,TGTGCCAGCAGCCAAGCAGACAGGGGGCTTGGCTACACCTTC,CASSQADRGLGYTF
TRBJ2-1,TRBD2,TRBV5-5,-,TGTGCCAGCAGCCAAACGGGGGGGAATGAGCAGTTCTTC,CASSQTGGNEQFF
TRBJ1-5,-,TRBV7-9,-,TGTGCCAGCAGCTTAGTTGCAGGGGTGGACAATCAGCCCCAGCATTTT,CASSLVAGVDNQPQHF
TRBJ2-7,TRBD2,TRBV11-2,-,TGTGCCAGCAGCTCGGGGGACTACTACGAGCAGTACTTC,CASSSGDYYEQYF
TRBJ1-5,TRBD1,TRBV19,few,TGTGCCAGTAGTGGTTACCGGACAGGAGCTAATCAGCCCCAGCATTTT,CASSGYRTGANQPQHF
TRBJ1-1,TRBD1,TRBV18,-,TGTGCCAGTGGAGACAGGGTCTGGACTGAAGCTTTCTTT,CASGDRVWTEAFF
TRBJ1-2,-,TRBV13,medium-sized,TGTGCCAGCAGCTTCCCCCGGGGGGGCTACACCTTC,CASSFPRGGYTF
TRBJ2-7,-,TRBV4-3,-,TGCGCCAGCAGCCAAGATGCGGCGTACTCCTACGAGCAGTACTTC,CASSQDAAYSYEQYF
TRBJ2-7,-,TRBV4-2,-,TGTGCCAGCAGCCGGGAGGGGGCGTCAAGTTCGGCCTACGAGCAGTACTTC,CASSREGASSSAYEQYF
TRBJ2-5,TRBD1,TRBV6-6,few,TGTGCCAGCAGCCTCGGGACAGGGGGGCAAGAGACCCAGTACTTC,CASSLGTGGQETQYF
TRBJ1-6,-,TRBV19,-,TGTGCCAGTAGGCGGACAGCTACTGATAATTCACCCCTCCACTTT,CASRRTATDNSPLHF
TRBJ2-2,TRBD2,TRBV5-1,few,TGCGCCAGCAGCATCCGGACTAGCGCCGGGGAGCTGTTTTTT,CASSIRTSAGELFF
TRBJ1-1,-,TRBV6-5,few,TGTGCCATCGCCGACAGGCTGAACACTGAAGCTTTCTTT,CAIADRLNTEAFF
TRBJ2-2,TRBD1,TRBV15,-,TGTGCCACCAGCAGAACGAGGACAGGGGGCGCAAGGAACACCGGGGAGCTGTTTTTT,CATSRTRTGGARNTGELFF
TRBJ1-1,-,TRBV2,-,TGTGCCAGCAGCCAAGGGGAGGTCCATGGGACTTTCTTT,CASSQGEVHGTFF
TRBJ1-4,TRBD1,TRBV9,-,TGTGCCAGCAGCGGGGGACAGACTATGCTTGAAAAACTGTTTTTT,CASSGGQTMLEKLFF
TRBJ2-1,TRBD1,TRBV12-5,-,TGTGCTAGTGGTTTGTCAGGACAGGGGGCTGGCGATGAGCAGTTCTTC,CASGLSGQGAGDEQFF
TRBJ2-1,-,TRBV5-6,medium-sized,TGTGCCAGCAGCTTGGACCGGGGAGCGGGCTACAATGAGCAGTTCTTC,CASSLDRGAGYNEQFF
TRBJ1-5,-,TRBV7-8,-,TGTGCCAGCAGCTTTCGACAGGATCGCAATCAGCCCCAGCATTTT,CASSFRQDRNQPQHF
TRBJ1-5,TRBD1,TRBV19,-,TGTGCCAGTAGTACCCGGACAGGAACTCAGCCCCAGCATTTT,CASSTRTGTQPQHF
TRBJ1-3,-,TRBV4-2,-,TGTGCCAGCAGCCAAGACCCTTTTAGGCGAGGCTCTGGAAACACCATATATTTT,CASSQDPFRRGSGNTIYF